Listed here are 21 T cell receptor beta chains from one sample, sequenced in a study of technical replicates of blood from a handful of donors. The table came from immunoSEQ multiplex PCR; TCRdb's copy has only in-frame clones and leaves some out. The table records about 62,000 clones, roughly 86% of them present only once. Sequencing was carried out using PBMCs. These receptors were obtained from a human donor in good health. Some clones in this sample may be carry-over from other donors' samples.

V gene TRBV7-2 combines with J gene TRBJ2-7; TRBD2 agrees at 8 bases. Trimming took 1 base from V and 4 from J; bases not matched to a gene: 6. The CDR3 totals 15 residues. Germline loops: CDR1 SGHTA, CDR2 FQGNSA. CDR3 loop: CASSLGRGAVYEQYF. The CDR3 nucleotides are TGTGCCAGCAGCTTAGGGCGGGGGGCCGTTTACGAGCAGTACTTC.

This sequence joins TRBV5-1 and TRBJ1-1; 8 bases are shared with TRBD1. The CDR3 totals 13 residues. V was pared by 3 bases and J by 3 bases, with 1 base of the junction left unmatched. The V gene's germline CDR1 is SGHRS and CDR2 YFSETQ. In DNA, the CDR3 is TGCGCCAGCAGCTCGACAGGGGACACTGAAGCTTTCTTT. Residues: CASSSTGDTEAFF. Using reference TRBV5-1 and TRBJ1-1 for the parts outside the CDR3, the full variable domain is KAGVTQTPRYLIKTRGQQVTLSCSPISGHRSVSWYQQTPGQGLQFLFEYFSETQRNKGNFPGRFSGRQFSNSRSEMNVSTLELGDSALYLCASSSTGDTEAFFGQGTRLTVV.

V and J are TRBV27 and TRBJ2-7; the D gene is possibly TRBD2 (5 bases). The CDR3 is made up of 13 amino acids. Per germline, CDR1 MNHEY and CDR2 SMNVEV (reference sequence). Deletions cut 4 bases from V and 1 base from J, with 8 bases between. The CDR3 DNA is TGTGCCAGCAGTTCCCGGGGATCCTACGAGCAGTACTTC. Translating gives CASSSRGSYEQYF.

The sample holds one count of this clone. The chain combines TRBV6-5 with TRBJ2-7, with 9 nucleotides matching TRBD2. Per the germline V gene, CDR1 is MNHEY and CDR2 is SVGAGI. V lost 2 bases, J lost 0 bases, and 5 bases stayed unmatched. The CDR3 length is 16 residues. CDR3 DNA: TGTGCCAGCAGTTACAGTAGCGGGGGACTCTCCTACGAGCAGTACTTC. Encoded protein: CASSYSSGGLSYEQYF.

The chain combines TRBV25-1 with TRBJ1-2; 7 bases map to TRBD1. The CDR3 runs to 16 residues. CDR1 and CDR2 from the germline V gene are MGHDK and SYGVNS. J lost 3 bases, V lost 1 base, and 8 bases had no gene match. The CDR3 loop reads CASSESGQAYDYGYTF. As DNA, the CDR3 is TGTGCCAGCAGTGAATCCGGACAGGCGTACGACTATGGCTACACCTTC.

The chain combines TRBV7-9 with TRBJ2-1, with 11 bases lining up with TRBD2. V shed 2 bases, J shed 5 bases, and the junction held 8 bases outside the gene matches. The CDR3 spans 17 residues. From germline, CDR1 is SEHNR and CDR2 FQNEAQ (reference sequence). In nucleotides, the CDR3 is TGTGCCAGCAGCTTATCGCGAGCACTAGCGGGAGACAATGAGCAGTTCTTC. It is translated as CASSLSRALAGDNEQFF.

The CDR3 nucleotides are TGTGCCAGCAGCTTCACAGTGAACACTGAAGCTTTCTTT. Encoded protein: CASSFTVNTEAFF. V gene TRBV7-3 combines with J gene TRBJ1-1; the D is unclear. CDR3 length: 13 residues. Per germline, CDR1 SGHTA and CDR2 FQGTGA. V was pared by 3 bases and J by 0 bases, with 5 bases between. The full variable domain, in which reference TRBV7-3 and TRBJ1-1 provide the parts outside the CDR3, is GAGVSQTPSNKVTEKGKYVELRCDPISGHTALYWYRQSLGQGPEFLIYFQGTGAADDSGLPNDRFFAVRPEGSVSTLKIQRTERGDSAVYLCASSFTVNTEAFFGQGTRLTVV.

V is TRBV29-1 and J is TRBJ2-3; TRBD1 matches at 10 bases. CDR3 size: 13 residues. Looked up from germline, CDR1 is SQVTM and CDR2 is ANQGSEA. J gave up 5 bases and V 7 bases, and 6 bases lay outside the gene matches. The CDR3 sequence: CSGRQGAGDTQYF. The CDR3 bases are TGCAGCGGAAGACAGGGGGCCGGAGATACGCAGTATTTT.

CDR3 sequence: CASSLTGGVNIQYF. CDR3 in DNA: TGTGCCAGCAGCCTCACAGGGGGGGTTAACATTCAGTACTTC. V and J are TRBV6-6 and TRBJ2-4; D is possibly TRBD1 (8 bases). There are 14 residues in the CDR3. Trimming left V 6 bases short and J 7 bases short, with 16 bases between. The V gene's germline CDR1 is MNHNY and CDR2 SVGAGI (reference sequence).

The chain recombines TRBV28 with TRBJ2-1; 9 nucleotides match TRBD1. From germline, CDR1 is MDHEN and CDR2 SYDVKM. This CDR3 region has 12 residues. The junction had 3 bases not matched to a gene; V was cut back by 7 bases and J by 8 bases. The CDR3: CASTRTGDEQFF. DNA for the CDR3: TGTGCCAGCACCAGGACAGGGGATGAGCAGTTCTTC.

The chain joins TRBV6-5 to TRBJ2-1, with D possibly being TRBD2 (6 bases). Looked up from germline, CDR1 is MNHEY and CDR2 is SVGAGI. This CDR3 is 13 amino acids long. The V end lost 6 bases, the J end lost 9 bases, and 15 bases lay between the germline ends. The chain's CDR3 is CASRRGLEAEQFF. The DNA of the CDR3 is TGTGCCAGCAGGCGGGGTCTGGAGGCTGAGCAGTTCTTC.

In this sample, this clone turned up a few times. J is TRBJ1-1 and V is TRBV30, with D maybe TRBD1 (6 bases). Trimming took off 6 bases at V and 4 bases at J, with 12 bases between the two ends. Germline values: CDR1 GTSNPN, CDR2 SVGIG (reference sequence). The CDR3 spans 12 residues. CDR3 sequence (DNA): TGTGCCTGTACACAGGGTCCCACTGAAGCTTTCTTT. It is translated as CACTQGPTEAFF.

The chain joins TRBV19 to TRBJ2-5; 9 bases align to TRBD1. Unmatched junction bases numbered 4, after V lost 3 bases and J lost 5 bases. This CDR3 is 14 amino acids long. Germline CDR1 LNHDA, CDR2 SQIVND (reference sequence). In nucleotides, the CDR3 is TGTGCCAGTAGTATTGGGACAGGGTACGAGACCCAGTACTTC. Translated: CASSIGTGYETQYF.

V is TRBV7-2 and J is TRBJ1-2; a weak D match, TRBD1 (6 bases). Trimming pared 3 bases from V and 1 base from J, leaving 12 bases between. This CDR3 spans 15 amino acids. Germline CDR1 reads SGHTA; CDR2 reads FQGNSA. CDR3 DNA sequence: TGTGCCAGCAGCTTGGGTTTAGGGGGTAACTATGGCTACACCTTC. Amino acid sequence: CASSLGLGGNYGYTF. The full variable domain, rest sourced from reference TRBV7-2 and TRBJ1-2, is GAGVSQSPSNKVTEKGKDVELRCDPISGHTALYWYRQSLGQGLEFLIYFQGNSAPDKSGLPSDRFSAERTGGSVSTLTIQRTQQEDSAVYLCASSLGLGGNYGYTFGSGTRLTVV.

This clone was found a few times. The rearrangement joins TRBV7-8 to TRBJ2-7; a possible D gene is TRBD2 (6 bases). CDR3 size: 14 residues. The V gene lost 1 base and the J gene lost 2 bases, with 9 bases spanning the gap. Germline CDR1 and CDR2: SGHVS and FQNEAQ. The chain's CDR3 is CASSLEEGTYEQYF. The CDR3 nucleotides are TGTGCCAGCAGCTTAGAGGAGGGTACCTACGAGCAGTACTTC.

CDR3 amino acids: CASSFPGATEAFF. The CDR3 nucleotides are TGTGCCAGCAGTTTCCCAGGGGCCACTGAAGCTTTCTTT. This chain uses TRBV6-5 with TRBJ1-1; D perhaps matches TRBD1 (6 bases). CDR1 and CDR2 from the germline V gene are MNHEY and SVGAGI. CDR3 length equals 13 residues. V was shortened by 4 bases and J by 4 bases, with 10 bases between the two germline ends.

This chain uses TRBV7-6 with TRBJ2-1, with 11 bases fitting TRBD2. This CDR3 has 14 amino acids. The V segment lost 1 base and the J segment 10 bases; nucleotides outside the gene matches: 3. Germline-derived CDR1 and CDR2 are SGHVS and FNYEAQ. In DNA, the CDR3 is TGTGCCAGCAGCTTAGAAGGGACTAGCGGCGAGCAGTTCTTC. Amino acid sequence: CASSLEGTSGEQFF. The full variable domain, its missing parts supplied by reference TRBV7-6 and TRBJ2-1, is GAGVSQSPRYKVTKRGQDVALRCDPISGHVSLYWYRQALGQGPEFLTYFNYEAQQDKSGLPNDRFSAERPEGSISTLTIQRTEQRDSAMYRCASSLEGTSGEQFFGPGTRLTVL.

V and J are TRBV6-1 and TRBJ1-1; tentatively, D is TRBD1 (5 bases). The germline V gene encodes CDR1 MNHNS and CDR2 SASEGT. The CDR3 sequence is 14 residues long. V was cut by 5 bases and J by 3 bases, with 13 bases left in between. The CDR3 protein is CASSLPGGYTEAFF. Here the CDR3 DNA reads TGTGCCAGCAGTTTGCCGGGGGGATACACTGAAGCTTTCTTT.

The V and J genes are TRBV7-9 and TRBJ2-7, with 9 nucleotides matching TRBD1. V was clipped by 6 bases and J by 2 bases; unmatched bases: 5. Germline V lookup: CDR1 SEHNR, CDR2 FQNEAQ (reference sequence). CDR3 length: 14 amino acids. CDR3 amino acids: CASRGTGFTYEQYF. CDR3 nucleotides: TGTGCCAGCAGGGGGACAGGGTTTACCTACGAGCAGTACTTC.

V usage is TRBV7-2 and J usage is TRBJ2-2; 7 bases are shared with TRBD2. The CDR3 has 16 residues. Germline-derived CDR1 and CDR2 are SGHTA and FQGNSA. V lost 0 bases to trimming and J lost 6 bases; unmatched junction nucleotides: 7. The CDR3 region has the DNA TGTGCCAGCAGCTTAGCGGTCGGGAGGAAGGCCGGGGAGCTGTTTTTT. Translation gives CASSLAVGRKAGELFF.

This chain's CDR3 is CAWSYMTGSNQPQHF. CDR3 in DNA: TGTGCCTGGAGTTATATGACAGGGAGCAATCAGCCCCAGCATTTT. The genes are TRBV30 and TRBJ1-5, with 7 positions matching TRBD1. Trimming removed 2 bases from V and 1 base from J; junction bases left unmatched: 5. This CDR3 spans 15 amino acids. The V gene's germline CDR1 is GTSNPN and CDR2 SVGIG (reference sequence).